Listed here are 16 T cell receptor beta chains from one sample, sequenced in a study of blood T cell repertoires in COVID-19. Sequenced by immunoSEQ multiplex PCR; TCRdb stores in-frame clones only, minus some. The sample lists approximately 150,000 clones; about 88% were seen once. The sequenced sample was peripheral blood. Source of these receptors: a human donor with COVID-19, enrolled during active disease. The donor label of this sample is uncertain.

The CDR3 nucleotides read TGTGCCAGCAGCATTCCCGGGACAGGGGGTGCGGGCTACACCTTC. Translating gives CASSIPGTGGAGYTF. This chain uses TRBV11-1 with TRBJ1-2; TRBD1 agrees at 11 bases. The J segment lost 8 bases and the V segment lost 5 bases, leaving 10 bases of the junction unmatched. The CDR3 is 15 amino acids. The V gene's germline CDR1 is SGHAT and CDR2 FQDESV (reference sequence).

The rearrangement uses TRBV5-1 and TRBJ2-3; D is unresolved. The CDR3 is made up of 16 amino acids. Per germline, CDR1 SGHRS and CDR2 YFSETQ. Trimming cost V 2 bases and J 5 bases, with 18 bases left between them. The CDR3 loop reads CASSLGSLGEGDTQYF. The CDR3 region has the DNA TGCGCCAGCAGCTTAGGATCGCTCGGAGAAGGAGATACGCAGTATTTT.

The chain joins TRBV7-3 to TRBJ2-3; TRBD2 matches at 10 bases. The CDR3 covers 16 residues. Looked up from germline, CDR1 is SGHTA and CDR2 is FQGTGA. V dropped 3 bases and J dropped 0; count of bases not matched to a gene: 3. The CDR3 DNA follows: TGTGCCAGCAGCTTGAGCGGGGGGGCTAGCACAGATACGCAGTATTTT. Translated, it gives CASSLSGGASTDTQYF.

This clone was found once. This chain uses TRBV4-1 with TRBJ1-2; 7 bases map to TRBD1. Germline V gene lookup returns CDR1 MGHRA and CDR2 YSYEKL. Germline trimming cut 5 bases from V and 4 bases from J; bases unmatched to any gene: 10. The CDR3 spans 15 residues. This chain's CDR3 is CASSSPGQMTYGYTF. In DNA, the CDR3 is TGCGCCAGCAGCTCGCCGGGACAGATGACCTATGGCTACACCTTC.

The rearrangement uses TRBV28 and TRBJ1-4, with TRBD1 matching 9 bases. Germline V gene data show CDR1 as MDHEN and CDR2 as SYDVKM. CDR3 length: 15 amino acids. J gave up 8 bases and V 6 bases, and 10 bases lay outside the gene matches. The CDR3 region is CASSPATGGYEKLFF. In nucleotides, the CDR3 is TGTGCCAGCAGCCCCGCGACAGGGGGATACGAAAAACTGTTTTTT.

The rearrangement joins TRBV24-1 to TRBJ2-3; weak D call: TRBD1 (6 bases). Looked up from germline, CDR1 is KGHDR and CDR2 is SFDVKD. V was trimmed by 4 bases and J by 3 bases, leaving 16 bases between them. The CDR3 contains 16 residues. The CDR3 loop is CATSETTGTFTDTQYF. In DNA, the CDR3 is TGTGCCACCAGTGAAACAACCGGGACATTTACAGATACGCAGTATTTT.

V gene TRBV4-1 combines with J gene TRBJ2-1; D perhaps matches TRBD2 (5 bases). Germline CDR1 and CDR2: MGHRA and YSYEKL. The CDR3 is 15 residues long. The ends were cut back, 3 bases at V and 12 bases at J, with 21 bases in the middle. CDR3 bases: TGCGCCAGCAGCCAGGGCAGCCCATTCCTAGCCCCGCAGTTCTTC. Its translation: CASSQGSPFLAPQFF.

The V call is TRBV2, the J call TRBJ1-6; D is possibly TRBD1 (6 bases). Between the trimmed V and J ends, which lost 5 bases and 9 bases, there was a span of 17 bases. Germline assignment: CDR1 SNHLY and CDR2 FYNNEI. The CDR3 spans 15 residues. In DNA form, the CDR3 reads TGTGCCAGCAGTTTAGAACAGGGAAGCGGTTCACCCCTCCACTTT. Protein product: CASSLEQGSGSPLHF.

The chain combines TRBV6-4 with TRBJ2-1; a possible D gene is TRBD2 (7 bases). This CDR3 spans 13 amino acids. Trimming removed 9 bases at V and 8 bases at J, with 17 bases between. Germline assignment: CDR1 MRHNA and CDR2 SNTAGT. CDR3 in amino acids: CASGSGGDDEQFF. The CDR3 DNA reads TGTGCCAGTGGTTCGGGGGGCGACGATGAGCAGTTCTTC.

The chain employs TRBV6-1 and TRBJ1-6, with no clear D. In germline, CDR1 is MNHNS, CDR2 SASEGT. With 2 bases removed from V and 4 bases from J, the gap between germline ends came to 12 bases. The CDR3 spans 16 residues. The chain's CDR3 is CASSEQALLYNSPLHF. In DNA form, the CDR3 reads TGTGCCAGCAGTGAACAGGCACTGCTTTATAATTCACCCCTCCACTTT.

V and J are TRBV23-1 and TRBJ2-7; 7 bases match TRBD1. TRBV23-1 falls under the ORF class, with uncertain function. Trimming cost V 2 bases and J 7 bases; bases outside gene matches: 11. CDR3 size: 15 residues. CDR3 protein: CASSQKTEGAREQYF. In DNA form, the CDR3 reads TGCGCCAGCAGTCAAAAGACTGAGGGGGCGAGGGAGCAGTACTTC.

In its sample, this clone was seen once. The junction does not match germline at one end; this may be a read error. The rearrangement links TRBV6-5 to TRBJ1-1; 9 bases are a match to TRBD1. The CDR3 is 15 amino acids. Per the germline V gene, CDR1 is MNHEY and CDR2 is SVGAGI. The chain's CDR3 is CASSRSGQGPSDAFF. In nucleotides, the CDR3 is TGTGCCAGCAGTCGGTCGGGACAGGGACCATCTGACGCTTTCTTT.

The gene calls are TRBV27 and TRBJ2-1; D perhaps matches TRBD1 (5 bases). Germline V CDR1 and CDR2: MNHEY, SMNVEV (reference sequence). The CDR3 is 15 amino acids. The V and J ends lost 6 bases and 2 bases respectively, with 14 bases between them. CDR3 sequence reads: CASRPGYVTYNEQFF. CDR3 DNA: TGTGCCAGCAGACCAGGGTATGTCACCTACAATGAGCAGTTCTTC.

The genes are TRBV2 and TRBJ1-4; TRBD1 is a possible D gene (6 bases). This CDR3 is built from 14 residues. From germline, CDR1 is SNHLY and CDR2 FYNNEI. The germline V and J ends were trimmed by 8 bases and 6 bases, with 16 bases remaining between them. This chain's CDR3 is CASSPGGGYEKLFF. CDR3 nucleotide sequence: TGTGCCAGCTCCCCGGGAGGGGGTTATGAAAAACTGTTTTTT.

CDR3 region: CASSRLQGAETQYF. CDR3 DNA: TGTGCCAGCAGCCGGCTACAGGGGGCAGAGACCCAGTACTTC. The chain combines TRBV7-7 with TRBJ2-5; 9 bases match TRBD1. In germline, CDR1 is SSHAT, CDR2 FNYEAQ (reference sequence). The CDR3 contains 14 residues. V lost 5 bases, J lost 4 bases, and 5 bases stayed unmatched.

The chain combines TRBV6-5 with TRBJ1-4; 9 nucleotides match TRBD1. Germline loops: CDR1 MNHEY, CDR2 SVGAGI. Trimming took 8 bases from V and 8 from J; bases not matched to a gene: 9. This CDR3 is 14 amino acids long. For the CDR3, the DNA is TGTGCCAGCCGATCCGGGACAGGGTGGGAAAAACTGTTTTTT. Its protein product is CASRSGTGWEKLFF.